The T cell receptor beta chain described here comes from a study of T cell changes during pregnancy in multiple sclerosis. Germline CDR1 reads LNHDA; CDR2 reads SQIVND (reference sequence). Trimming cost V 6 bases and J 7 bases; bases outside gene matches: 11. This CDR3 has 15 amino acids. Sequencing used immunoSEQ multiplex PCR; TCRdb keeps in-frame clones, though not all of them. The data show around 130,000 clones, about 96% seen once. The sequence was collected from a female donor with multiple sclerosis, enrolled in a pregnancy study. The J gene is TRBJ2-3, the V gene TRBV19, with TRBD1 matching over 9 bases. This material consisted of peripheral blood, taken after pregnancy. CDR3 in amino acids: CASSSGQGAYYTQYF. For the CDR3, the DNA is TGTGCCAGTAGCTCGGGACAGGGCGCGTACTATACGCAGTATTTT.